Presented here are 10 T cell receptor beta chains from one specimen sequenced in a study of blood T cell repertoires in COVID-19. Using immunoSEQ multiplex PCR, the repertoire was profiled, and TCRdb retains in-frame clones only, with some absent. The table shows roughly 370,000 clones, with 85% to 90% occurring only once. Sequences were obtained from PBMCs or T cells enriched from blood (not recorded which). The origin of the receptors is a woman aged 45-60 years who had recovered from COVID-19.

This clone turned up a few times. The J gene is TRBJ1-2, the V gene TRBV5-1; D perhaps matches TRBD1 (6 bases). CDR1 and CDR2 from the germline V gene are SGHRS and YFSETQ. V dropped 4 bases and J dropped 0 bases, with 13 bases sitting between them. The CDR3 sequence is 15 residues long. This CDR3 is CASSPTGNANYGYTF. The DNA of the CDR3 is TGCGCCAGCAGCCCTACAGGGAATGCTAACTATGGCTACACCTTC.

The rearrangement links TRBV29-1 to TRBJ2-7; the D gene is possibly TRBD2 (6 bases). CDR1 is SQVTM, CDR2 ANQGSEA, per germline. The CDR3 covers 14 residues. The V gene lost 7 bases and the J gene lost 1 base, with 17 bases spanning the gap. CDR3 DNA: TGCAGCGCCGCGGGGACCGATAGTTCCTACGAGCAGTACTTC. Protein sequence: CSAAGTDSSYEQYF.

This clone came up once. The chain combines TRBV5-1 with TRBJ2-3; possible D gene TRBD2, 7 bases. Trimming took 1 base from V and 2 from J, leaving 11 bases between them. The CDR3 contains 15 residues. Germline CDR1 SGHRS, CDR2 YFSETQ. CDR3 amino acids: CASSLSGGVTDTQYF. CDR3 nucleotides: TGCGCCAGCAGCTTGTCGGGGGGCGTCACAGATACGCAGTATTTT.

The J gene is TRBJ2-1, the V gene TRBV18; 9 bases line up with TRBD1. Germline-derived CDR1 and CDR2 are KGHSH and LQKENI. V lost 4 bases and J lost 5; bases outside the gene matches: 12. The CDR3 has 17 amino acids. The CDR3 protein is CASSQEGGTGYHNEQFF. CDR3 sequence (DNA): TGTGCCAGCTCACAGGAGGGGGGGACAGGGTACCACAATGAGCAGTTCTTC.

This chain joins TRBV29-1 and TRBJ2-7; 7 positions agree with TRBD1. With 6 bases clipped from V and 2 bases from J, the junction kept 7 bases outside the gene matches. Germline CDR1 reads SQVTM; CDR2 reads ANQGSEA. This CDR3 spans 13 amino acids. The DNA for the CDR3 is TGCAGCGTAACCGGGACAGCCGCCTACGAGCAGTACTTC. This translates into CSVTGTAAYEQYF.

CDR3 DNA: TGTGCCAGCAGCTTAGATCCAAACTATGGCTACACCTTC. It is translated as CASSLDPNYGYTF. The V and J genes are TRBV7-8 and TRBJ1-2; D unresolved. Looked up from germline, CDR1 is SGHVS and CDR2 is FQNEAQ. The V and J ends lost 1 base and 2 bases respectively, with 5 bases between them. The CDR3 contains 13 residues.

J is TRBJ2-7 and V is TRBV28; tentatively, D is TRBD1 (5 bases). The CDR3 is 15 amino acids. The germline V and J ends were trimmed by 5 bases and 3 bases, with 17 bases remaining between them. Germline CDR1 MDHEN, CDR2 SYDVKM. CDR3 sequence: CASSASPQGIYEQYF. The CDR3 nucleotides read TGTGCCAGCAGTGCCTCCCCCCAGGGAATCTACGAGCAGTACTTC.

The chain couples TRBV19 to TRBJ1-5, with D possibly TRBD1 on 5 matching bases. This CDR3 comprises 16 residues. Germline V lookup: CDR1 LNHDA, CDR2 SQIVND (reference sequence). Trimming removed 3 bases from V and 3 bases from J, with 15 bases in between. Here the CDR3 DNA reads TGTGCCAGTAGTATTTTTGTGGCAGGGCCCAATCAGCCCCAGCATTTT. Translated: CASSIFVAGPNQPQHF.

The chain recombines TRBV10-3 with TRBJ1-4, with D perhaps matching TRBD1 (5 bases). The V gene's germline CDR1 is ENHRY and CDR2 SYGVKD. The CDR3 runs to 15 residues. V lost 2 bases and J 3 bases, leaving 10 bases between the germline ends. CDR3 residues: CAISETGSANEKLFF. CDR3 DNA sequence: TGTGCCATCAGTGAGACAGGAAGCGCTAATGAAAAACTGTTTTTT.

CDR3 DNA: TGTGCCAGCCGAGCGGGGGGCGCCAACACCGGGGAGCTGTTTTTT. It specifies CASRAGGANTGELFF. V usage is TRBV6-5 and J usage is TRBJ2-2, with 9 positions matching TRBD2. Germline V CDR1 and CDR2: MNHEY, SVGAGI. The CDR3 runs to 15 residues. Trimming removed 8 bases from V and 2 bases from J; junction bases left unmatched: 6.